The 27 T cell receptor beta chains in this list originate from one sample, sequenced in a study of tumor and adjacent non-tumor tissue in lung cancer. No cell sorting was done before RNA was extracted from the tissue. The library came from three nested PCR rounds adapted from ARM-PCR protocols. TCRdb reanalysed the multiplex PCR reads using MiXCR and keeps one entry per CDR3 protein. The data hold tens of thousands of distinct CDR3 sequences, with 55% to 70% observed a single time. Sequenced sample: lung tumor tissue. These receptors originate from a woman aged 70-85 years with non-small cell lung cancer.

Points on this clonotype: At one end, the junction sequence differs from germline, possibly due to a read error. This sequence joins TRBV11-1 and TRBJ1-3, with no clear D. This CDR3 comprises 14 residues. Germline values: CDR1 SGHAT, CDR2 FQDESV (reference sequence). The CDR3 DNA reads as TGTGCCAGGAGCTCATCGGTCTCTAGAAACACCATATATTTT. As protein: CARSSSVSRNTIYF.

The chain combines TRBV6-5 with TRBJ2-6, with D unresolved. V lost 9 bases and J lost 3, with 9 bases in between. This CDR3 is 13 amino acids long. Looked up from germline, CDR1 is MNHEY and CDR2 is SVGAGI. The CDR3 loop is CARRPHGANVLTF. The CDR3 DNA sequence: TGTGCCAGGAGGCCACATGGGGCCAACGTCCTGACTTTC.

This chain connects TRBV28 to TRBJ2-7; possibly TRBD2 for D (7 bases). V was pared by 5 bases and J by 6 bases, with 26 bases between. CDR3 size: 17 residues. The germline gives CDR1 MDHEN, CDR2 SYDVKM. CDR3 nucleotides: TGTGCCAGCAGTGTCCCTAGGGGGAGGGCACTTTTGACCGAGCAGTACTTC. Its protein is CASSVPRGRALLTEQYF.

This clonotype appeared a single time. The rearrangement joins TRBV4-1 to TRBJ1-1; D gene uncertain. The CDR3 contains 11 residues. V lost 6 bases, J lost 10 bases, and 12 bases lay in between. CDR1 MGHRA and CDR2 YSYEKL come from the germline V gene. CDR3 protein: CASSLGGGAFF. DNA of the CDR3: TGCGCCAGCAGTCTAGGAGGAGGAGCTTTCTTT.

The chain employs TRBV6-1 and TRBJ1-2; D ambiguous. V lost 6 bases and J 8 bases, leaving 13 bases between the germline ends. CDR3 length: 12 residues. CDR1 and CDR2 (germline): MNHNS, SASEGT. The CDR3 DNA reads as TGTGCCAGCAGCCGATTATCCAGAGGCTACACCTTC. Protein sequence: CASSRLSRGYTF.

Points on this clonotype: A clone one base away is much larger, so this may be a read error. The CDR3 loop is CASSLGLAENHEQYF. The CDR3 bases are TGTGCCAGCAGCTTAGGATTAGCGGAGAACCACGAGCAGTACTTC. The rearrangement joins TRBV7-2 to TRBJ2-7; D may be TRBD2 (6 bases). Trimming took 1 base from V and 5 from J, leaving 15 bases between them. From germline, CDR1 is SGHTA and CDR2 FQGNSA. This CDR3 is built from 15 residues.

Concerning this clonotype: Its ends do not fully match the called genes, so a read error is possible. The V call is TRBV7-8, the J call TRBJ1-6; unclear D gene. CDR1 is SGHVS, CDR2 FQNEAQ, per germline. This CDR3 is 15 amino acids long. The chain's CDR3 is CASSAWSSYNSPFHF. In nucleotides, the CDR3 is TGTGCCAGCTCAGCGTGGAGCTCCTATAATTCACCCTTCCACTTT.

As regards this clonotype: A much larger clonotype is one base distant, so this may be a read error. The gene calls are TRBV5-1 and TRBJ2-1; the D is unclear. Looked up from germline, CDR1 is SGHRS and CDR2 is YFSETQ. There are 14 residues in the CDR3. The CDR3 nucleotides read TGCGCCAGCAGCTTGGATAACTCTCTAGATGATCAGTTCTTC. Protein sequence: CASSLDNSLDDQFF.

On this clonotype itself: Just one base apart from a much larger clone, this may be a read error. The J gene is TRBJ2-1, the V gene TRBV30; D is possibly TRBD2 (5 bases). This CDR3 spans 16 amino acids. Trimming left V 0 bases short and J 10 bases short, with 22 bases between. Per germline, CDR1 GTSNPN and CDR2 SVGIG (reference sequence). CDR3 sequence reads: CAWSVDPARGPGEQFF. DNA of the CDR3: TGTGCCTGGAGTGTAGACCCAGCGCGAGGGCCGGGAGAGCAGTTCTTC.

The rearrangement links TRBV18 to TRBJ1-2; D might be TRBD1 (5 bases). Germline lookup yields CDR1 KGHSH and CDR2 LQKENI. The V end was cut by 2 bases, the J end by 2 bases, with 9 bases between. The CDR3 is 14 amino acids. This CDR3 reads CASSPSGDNYGYTF. As DNA, the CDR3 is TGTGCCAGCTCACCATCCGGGGACAACTATGGCTACACCTTC.

This clonotype was counted between two and nine times. The gene calls are TRBV20-1 and TRBJ2-5; the D gene is possibly TRBD1 (5 bases). The ends were cut back, 3 bases at V and 7 bases at J, with 27 bases in the middle. This CDR3 has 17 residues. CDR1 is DFQATT, CDR2 SNEGSKA, per germline (reference sequence). The CDR3 protein is CSASPAFQGTKMGTQYF. The CDR3 nucleotides read TGCAGTGCTAGCCCCGCGTTTCAGGGAACAAAAATGGGGACCCAGTACTTC.

This clonotype was recorded only once. Here the CDR3 omits its conserved ending phenylalanine or tryptophan, so a read error is the likely source. This chain connects TRBV6-1 to TRBJ2-5, with TRBD2 as a possible D gene (5 bases). The germline V gene has CDR1 MNHNS and CDR2 SASEGT. There are 18 residues in the CDR3. DNA of the CDR3: TGTGTCAGCAGAGGTTCGAAGAGTCTAGCCCGTTACCAAGAGACCCAGTACCTC. Translation: CVSRGSKSLARYQETQYL.

Note on this clonotype: The junction departs from germline at one end; a sequencing error may be responsible. This chain connects TRBV12-3 or TRBV12-4 to TRBJ1-1; D uncertain. The CDR3 runs to 14 residues. CDR3 protein: CASSLWYSPCQAFF. The CDR3, as DNA: TGTGCCAGTAGTTTATGGTACAGCCCCTGCCAAGCTTTCTTT.

This clonotype came up many times. The genes are TRBV6-1 and TRBJ2-5; 10 nucleotides agree with TRBD1. This CDR3 contains 16 residues. Germline values: CDR1 MNHNS, CDR2 SASEGT. Losses at the gene ends were 6 bases for V and 0 bases for J; bases not matched to a gene: 7. The CDR3 DNA sequence: TGTGCCAGCAGCTCCGGGACAGGGGCCTACCAAGAGACCCAGTACTTC. Protein: CASSSGTGAYQETQYF.

This clonotype showed up just a few times. The germline gene is not matched at one end of the junction; a read error may be the cause. V is TRBV4-2 and J is TRBJ2-1, with 11 nucleotides matching TRBD2. The CDR3 is 17 residues long. Germline V gives CDR1 LGHNA, CDR2 YNFKEQ. The DNA for the CDR3 is TGTGCCAGCAGCCCCACCGGACTAGCGGGTAATTACAATGAGCAGCTCTTC. It codes for CASSPTGLAGNYNEQLF.

This clonotype showed up many times. J is TRBJ2-7 and V is TRBV6-1; TRBD2 matches 9 bases. The CDR3 is 16 residues long. Germline V CDR1 and CDR2: MNHNS, SASEGT. The trim removed 5 bases at V and 2 bases at J, leaving 10 bases unmatched. CDR3 coding DNA: TGTGCCAGCAGTAGGACTAGCGCATTTACTGCCTACGAGCAGTACTTC. This encodes CASSRTSAFTAYEQYF.

This CDR3 is CASSRISSASGRANSYNEQFF. For the CDR3, the DNA is TGTGCCAGCAGTAGAATTAGCTCGGCTAGCGGGAGGGCCAACTCCTACAATGAGCAGTTCTTC. The chain has TRBV2 and TRBJ2-1; 12 nucleotides align to TRBD2. V lost 5 bases to trimming and J lost 0 bases; unmatched junction nucleotides: 17. CDR1 SNHLY and CDR2 FYNNEI come from the germline V gene. This CDR3 comprises 21 residues. Based on the CDR3 plus reference TRBV2 and TRBJ2-1, the full variable domain is EPEVTQTPSHQVTQMGQEVILRCVPISNHLYFYWYRQILGQKVEFLVSFYNNEISEKSEIFDDQFSVERPDGSNFTLKIRSTKLEDSAMYFCASSRISSASGRANSYNEQFFGPGTRLTVL.

Turning to this clonotype: A much larger clone lies a single base off, so this may be a read error. V and J are TRBV28 and TRBJ1-1, with 8 bases identical to TRBD1. CDR3 size: 15 residues. Germline V gene lookup returns CDR1 MDHEN and CDR2 SYDVKM. The CDR3 loop reads CASIGQGATNSEAFF. DNA of the CDR3: TGTGCCAGCATAGGGCAGGGGGCGACGAACAGTGAAGCTTTCTTT.

Ten or more counts support this clonotype. The V and J genes are TRBV6-1 and TRBJ1-5; no reliable D call. The ends were cut back, 5 bases at V and 2 bases at J, with 10 bases in the middle. The CDR3 has 14 residues. CDR1 and CDR2 from the germline V gene are MNHNS and SASEGT. The CDR3 DNA reads as TGTGCCAGCAGTCCCCAGTGGGGCAATCAGCCCCAGCATTTT. Protein: CASSPQWGNQPQHF.

Comments on this clonotype: One junction end does not reproduce the germline sequence, and a read error may be involved. V gene TRBV28 combines with J gene TRBJ2-5; D is undetermined. This CDR3 comprises 13 residues. Germline V CDR1 and CDR2: MDHEN, SYDVKM. CDR3 sequence reads: CASSWVVEETRYF. DNA of the CDR3: TGTGCCAGCAGTTGGGTGGTCGAAGAGACCCGGTACTTC.

This clonotype has just a few counts. A much larger clone lies a single base off, so this may be a read error. This chain links TRBV14 with TRBJ2-1; either TRBD1 or TRBD2 may fit D (5 bases each). The CDR3 has 13 residues. The V gene's germline CDR1 is SGHDN and CDR2 FVKESK. CDR3 protein: CASSHLTRDEQSF. The CDR3 region has the DNA TGTGCCAGCAGCCACCTAACTAGGGACGAGCAGTCCTTC. Filled out from reference TRBV14 and TRBJ2-1, the complete variable domain reads EAGVTQFPSHSVIEKGQTVTLRCDPISGHDNLYWYRRVMGKEIKFLLHFVKESKQDESGMPNNRFLAERTGGTYSTLKVQPAELEDSGVYFCASSHLTRDEQSFGPGTRLTVL.

This clonotype has only one observation. The junction does not match germline at one end; this may be a read error. V gene TRBV6-6 combines with J gene TRBJ2-7; TRBD2 agrees at 10 bases. The CDR3 contains 16 residues. The germline V gene encodes CDR1 MNHNY and CDR2 SVGAGI (reference sequence). The CDR3 sequence is CANSYSSSGGSYERYF. The DNA of the CDR3 is TGTGCCAACAGTTACTCTTCTAGCGGGGGCTCCTACGAGCGGTACTTC.

In regard to this clonotype: Mismatch with germline at one junction end may stem from a read error. The rearrangement links TRBV6-6 to TRBJ2-7; 8 bases are shared with TRBD2. Germline assignment: CDR1 MNHNY and CDR2 SVGAGI (reference sequence). The CDR3 is 15 amino acids. The CDR3 DNA sequence: TGTGCCAGCAGTTACACAGCGGGAGTCTCCTACGAGCAGTATTTC. Protein sequence: CASSYTAGVSYEQYF.

This clonotype was observed a handful of times. The chain recombines TRBV20-1 with TRBJ1-4; 8 bases agree with TRBD1. Trimming took 6 bases from V and 6 from J; bases not matched to a gene: 9. Germline CDR1 reads DFQATT; CDR2 reads SNEGSKA (reference sequence). This CDR3 has 14 residues. CDR3 region: CSAKPRDRHEKLFF. CDR3 coding DNA: TGCAGTGCCAAACCCCGGGACAGGCATGAAAAACTGTTTTTT.

About this clonotype: Germline and junction disagree at one end, which may indicate a read error. The chain employs TRBV10-1 and TRBJ2-7, with TRBD1 matching 7 bases. Germline CDR1 reads WNHNN; CDR2 reads SYGVQD (reference sequence). This CDR3 has 14 amino acids. CDR3 residues: CVSRPGTETYEQYF. The CDR3 region has the DNA TGCGTCAGCAGACCAGGGACAGAGACCTACGAGCAGTACTTC.

Note on this clonotype: Mismatch with germline at one junction end may stem from a read error. The chain has TRBV24-1 and TRBJ2-1, with 12 bases identical to TRBD2. Germline V gene data show CDR1 as KGHDR and CDR2 as SFDVKD. The CDR3 extends over 14 amino acids. The CDR3 loop is CAASGLAGHNEQFF. The CDR3 DNA follows: TGTGCCGCCAGCGGACTAGCGGGACACAATGAGCAGTTCTTC.

This clonotype was detected many times. The rearrangement joins TRBV6-1 to TRBJ1-5; possibly TRBD1 for D (5 bases). Deletions cut 8 bases from V and 0 bases from J, with 11 bases between. In germline, CDR1 is MNHNS, CDR2 SASEGT. CDR3 length: 14 residues. CDR3 bases: TGTGCCAGCCTCATAAGGGGTAGCAATCAGCCCCAGCATTTT. It encodes CASLIRGSNQPQHF.